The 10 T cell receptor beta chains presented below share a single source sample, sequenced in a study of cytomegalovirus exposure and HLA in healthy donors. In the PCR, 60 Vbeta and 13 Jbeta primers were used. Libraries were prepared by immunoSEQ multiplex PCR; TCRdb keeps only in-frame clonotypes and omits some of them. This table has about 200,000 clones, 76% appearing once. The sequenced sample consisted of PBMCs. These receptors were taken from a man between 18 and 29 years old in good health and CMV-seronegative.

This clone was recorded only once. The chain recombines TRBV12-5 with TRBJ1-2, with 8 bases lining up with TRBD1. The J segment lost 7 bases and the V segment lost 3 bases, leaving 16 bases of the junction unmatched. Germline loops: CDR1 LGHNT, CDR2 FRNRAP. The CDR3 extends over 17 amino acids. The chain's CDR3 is CASGFPSRTGPPGGYTF. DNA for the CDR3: TGTGCTAGTGGTTTCCCCTCCCGGACAGGGCCCCCAGGTGGCTACACCTTC.

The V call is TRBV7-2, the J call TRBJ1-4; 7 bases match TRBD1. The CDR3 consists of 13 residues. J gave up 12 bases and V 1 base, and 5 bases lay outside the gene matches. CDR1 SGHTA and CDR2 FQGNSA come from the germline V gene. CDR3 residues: CASSLVQGGQLFF. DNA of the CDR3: TGTGCCAGCAGCTTAGTTCAAGGGGGCCAACTGTTTTTT.

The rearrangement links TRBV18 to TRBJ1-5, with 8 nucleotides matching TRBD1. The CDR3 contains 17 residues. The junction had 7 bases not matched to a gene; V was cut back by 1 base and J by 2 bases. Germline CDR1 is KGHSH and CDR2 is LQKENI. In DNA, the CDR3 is TGTGCCAGCTCACCACAGGACAGGGCTAGTCGCAATCAGCCCCAGCATTTT. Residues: CASSPQDRASRNQPQHF.

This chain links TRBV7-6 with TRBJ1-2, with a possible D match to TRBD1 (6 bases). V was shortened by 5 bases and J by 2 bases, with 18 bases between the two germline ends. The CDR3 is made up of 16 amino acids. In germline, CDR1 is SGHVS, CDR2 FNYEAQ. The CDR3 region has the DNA TGTGCCAGCAGCCCGAGGGGGGGAAGCGAGAACTATGGCTACACCTTC. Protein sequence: CASSPRGGSENYGYTF.

CDR3 loop: CASSGTALLSYTF. For the CDR3, the DNA is TGTGCCAGTAGCGGGACAGCCCTACTAAGCTACACCTTC. The chain carries TRBV19 and TRBJ1-2; 7 bases map to TRBD1. The J segment lost 9 bases and the V segment lost 6 bases, leaving 10 bases of the junction unmatched. Germline loops: CDR1 LNHDA, CDR2 SQIVND (reference sequence). The CDR3 has 13 amino acids.

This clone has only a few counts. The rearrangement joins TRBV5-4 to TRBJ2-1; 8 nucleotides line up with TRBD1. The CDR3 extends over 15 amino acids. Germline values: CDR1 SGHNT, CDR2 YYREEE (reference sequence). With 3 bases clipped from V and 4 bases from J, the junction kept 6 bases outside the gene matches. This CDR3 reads CASSYRTGWYNEQFF. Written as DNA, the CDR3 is TGTGCCAGCAGCTACCGGACAGGGTGGTACAATGAGCAGTTCTTC.

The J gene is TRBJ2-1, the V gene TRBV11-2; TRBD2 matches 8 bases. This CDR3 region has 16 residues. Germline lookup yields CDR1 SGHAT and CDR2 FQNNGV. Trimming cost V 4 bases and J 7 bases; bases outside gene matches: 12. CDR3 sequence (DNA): TGTGCCAGCAGCTCTTCGGGACTAGGAGGAACAAATGAGCAGTTCTTC. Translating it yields CASSSSGLGGTNEQFF.

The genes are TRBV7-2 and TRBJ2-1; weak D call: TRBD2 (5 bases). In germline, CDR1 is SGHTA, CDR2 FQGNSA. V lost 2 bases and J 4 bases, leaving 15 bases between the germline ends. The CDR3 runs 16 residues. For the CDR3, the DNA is TGTGCCAGCAGCTTATGGCGGGTCGAGGGATACAATGAGCAGTTCTTC. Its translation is CASSLWRVEGYNEQFF.

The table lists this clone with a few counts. The CDR3 coding sequence is TGTGCCAGCAGCCGAGGACTAGCGGGAAGCGGGGATACGCAGTATTTT. This sequence encodes CASSRGLAGSGDTQYF. This rearrangement joins TRBV4-2 to TRBJ2-3; 12 bases line up with TRBD2. The CDR3 runs to 16 residues. The germline gives CDR1 LGHNA, CDR2 YNFKEQ. The V and J ends lost 4 bases and 6 bases, in that order; junction bases with no gene match: 8.

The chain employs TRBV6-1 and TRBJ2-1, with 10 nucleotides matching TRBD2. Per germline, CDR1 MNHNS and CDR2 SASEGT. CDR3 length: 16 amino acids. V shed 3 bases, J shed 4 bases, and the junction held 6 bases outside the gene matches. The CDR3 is CASSENGLAVYNEQFF. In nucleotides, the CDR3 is TGTGCCAGCAGTGAGAACGGACTAGCGGTATACAATGAGCAGTTCTTC.